Presented here are 6 T cell receptor beta chains from one specimen sequenced in a study of blood T cell repertoires in COVID-19. TCRdb's table, derived via immunoSEQ multiplex PCR, lists solely in-frame clones and lacks some. Among about 210,000 clones listed, roughly nine tenths were seen once. Sequenced input: PBMCs or T cells enriched from blood (not recorded which). The receptors come from a woman aged 18-29 years who had recovered from COVID-19.

The rearrangement links TRBV11-3 to TRBJ2-6; D gene uncertain. The V gene's germline CDR1 is SGHNT and CDR2 YENEEA. V was pared by 4 bases and J by 2 bases, with 3 bases between. The CDR3 covers 13 residues. CDR3 coding DNA: TGTGCCAGCAGCTCCGCTGGGGCCAACGTCCTGACTTTC. Protein: CASSSAGANVLTF. The variable domain in full, with the rest retrieved from reference TRBV11-3 and TRBJ2-6, is EAGVVQSPRYKIIEKKQPVAFWCNPISGHNTLYWYLQNLGQGPELLIRYENEEAVDDSQLPKDRFSAERLKGVDSTLKIQPAELGDSAVYLCASSSAGANVLTFGAGSRLTVL.

The chain employs TRBV4-1 and TRBJ1-5, with unresolved D. The CDR3 has 15 amino acids. The germline V and J ends were trimmed by 0 bases and 0 bases, with 6 bases remaining between them. The germline V gene encodes CDR1 MGHRA and CDR2 YSYEKL. The CDR3 bases are TGCGCCAGCAGCCAAGATGGAGATAGCAATCAGCCCCAGCATTTT. Its protein product is CASSQDGDSNQPQHF.

The CDR3 DNA follows: TGTGCCAGCAGCCCAGGACTAGCGGGACTTACCTACGAGCAGTACTTC. Protein product: CASSPGLAGLTYEQYF. This chain uses TRBV7-2 with TRBJ2-7; 12 nucleotides align to TRBD2. The CDR3 has 16 amino acids. Germline CDR1 is SGHTA and CDR2 is FQGNSA. V dropped 5 bases and J dropped 2; count of bases not matched to a gene: 7. Full variable domain (missing parts from reference TRBV7-2 and TRBJ2-7): GAGVSQSPSNKVTEKGKDVELRCDPISGHTALYWYRQSLGQGLEFLIYFQGNSAPDKSGLPSDRFSAERTGGSVSTLTIQRTQQEDSAVYLCASSPGLAGLTYEQYFGPGTRLTVT.

The chain is built from TRBV28 and TRBJ1-2, with TRBD1 matching 11 bases. The V gene end was trimmed by 5 bases and the J gene end by 0 bases; junction bases not matched to a gene: 5. Germline V gene data show CDR1 as MDHEN and CDR2 as SYDVKM. This CDR3 has 16 residues. The CDR3 is CASSQGQGGTNYGYTF. The CDR3 nucleotides are TGTGCCAGCAGTCAGGGACAGGGGGGGACTAACTATGGCTACACCTTC.

This chain links TRBV19 with TRBJ1-1; a weak D match, TRBD1 (5 bases). The CDR3 consists of 15 residues. V dropped 1 base and J dropped 5 bases, with 14 bases sitting between them. Germline loops: CDR1 LNHDA, CDR2 SQIVND (reference sequence). The CDR3 DNA follows: TGTGCCAGTAGTATAGCCCGGGGGGGATGGACTGAAGCTTTCTTT. Amino acids: CASSIARGGWTEAFF.

In this sample, this clone turned up once. The chain combines TRBV5-5 with TRBJ2-5, with 7 positions matching TRBD2. The CDR3 runs 17 residues. The germline CDR1 and CDR2 sequences are SGHKS and YYEKEE (reference sequence). V gave up 4 bases and J gave up 2 bases; unmatched junction bases: 14. CDR3 coding DNA: TGTGCCAGCAGCCACCTTATTGGCGGGGGTCGACAAGAGACCCAGTACTTC. Its translation is CASSHLIGGGRQETQYF.